This T cell receptor (beta chain) was retrieved from a study of the immune and genomic landscape of osteosarcoma. The sample holds a few counts of this clone. Clones were read by immunoSEQ multiplex PCR, and TCRdb kept only the in-frame ones, dropping some. The sample lists roughly 3,000 clones, over 65% seen once, with about 9.9% in the top ten. With 3 bases removed from V and 0 bases from J, the gap between germline ends came to 10 bases. The CDR3 totals 16 residues. Germline V lookup: CDR1 SGDLS, CDR2 YYNGEE. The chain has TRBV9 and TRBJ1-6; D gene unclear. Specimen: metastatic tumor tissue from the lung. The sequence was collected from a woman between 18 and 29 years old with osteosarcoma. The CDR3 spells CASSAHLSSYNSPLHF. In DNA, the CDR3 is TGTGCCAGCAGCGCACACCTGAGCTCCTATAATTCACCCCTCCACTTT.